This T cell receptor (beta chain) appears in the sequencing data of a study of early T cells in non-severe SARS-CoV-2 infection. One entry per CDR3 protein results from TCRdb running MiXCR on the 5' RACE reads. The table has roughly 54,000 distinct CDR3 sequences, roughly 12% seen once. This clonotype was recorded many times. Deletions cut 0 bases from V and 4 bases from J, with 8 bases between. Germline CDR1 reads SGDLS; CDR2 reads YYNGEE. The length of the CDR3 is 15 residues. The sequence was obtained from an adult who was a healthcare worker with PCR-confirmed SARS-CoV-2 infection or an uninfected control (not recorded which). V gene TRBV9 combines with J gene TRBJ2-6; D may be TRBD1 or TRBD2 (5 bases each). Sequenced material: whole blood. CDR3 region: CASSVAGTGANVLTF. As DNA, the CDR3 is TGTGCCAGCAGCGTAGCAGGGACCGGGGCCAACGTCCTGACTTTC.